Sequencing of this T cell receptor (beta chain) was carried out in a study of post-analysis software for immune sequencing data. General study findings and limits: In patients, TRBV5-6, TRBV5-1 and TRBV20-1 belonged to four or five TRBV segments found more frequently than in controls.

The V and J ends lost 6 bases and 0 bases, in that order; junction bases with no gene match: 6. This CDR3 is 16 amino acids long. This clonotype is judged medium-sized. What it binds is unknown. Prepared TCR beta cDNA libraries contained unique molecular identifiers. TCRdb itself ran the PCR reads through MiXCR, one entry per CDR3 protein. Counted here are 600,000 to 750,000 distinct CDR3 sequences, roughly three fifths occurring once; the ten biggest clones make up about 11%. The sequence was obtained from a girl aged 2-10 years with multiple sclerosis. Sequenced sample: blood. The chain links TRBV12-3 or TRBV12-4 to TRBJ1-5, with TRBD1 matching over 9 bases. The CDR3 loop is CASSGQGWNSNQPQHF. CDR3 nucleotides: TGTGCCAGCAGCGGACAGGGGTGGAATAGCAATCAGCCCCAGCATTTT.